This T cell receptor (beta chain) emerged from a study of blood T cell repertoires in COVID-19. The repertoire was sequenced with immunoSEQ multiplex PCR; TCRdb's copy has only in-frame clones and lacks some. The data show 140,000 to 150,000 clones, 75% to 90% seen once. V dropped 7 bases and J dropped 7 bases, with 10 bases sitting between them. CDR3 length equals 11 residues. The germline V gene has CDR1 LGHDT and CDR2 YNNKEL (reference sequence). This sequence joins TRBV3-1 (or the pseudogene TRBV3-2) and TRBJ2-5; weak D call: TRBD2 (5 bases). Sequencing was carried out using peripheral blood. The clonotype was recovered from a woman aged 50 to 60 with acute or convalescent COVID-19. CDR3 DNA: TGTGCCAGCATCCGGGGTCGGACCCAGTACTTC. It encodes CASIRGRTQYF.